This T cell receptor beta chain was sequenced during a study of blood T cell repertoires in COVID-19. Study context: Specimens from acute and convalescent COVID-19 originated in the United States, Italy and Spain. The analysed material was cDNA or gDNA that came from T cells, B-cell-depleted T cells, or PBMCs.

Methods used by the authors: Estimation of nucleated cell counts was performed using reference gene primer amplification. Sequenced by immunoSEQ multiplex PCR; TCRdb stores in-frame clones only, minus some. For V, J and clone size, that table is used; D and trimming come from the DNA. The table lists approximately 210,000 clones, around 88% of them singletons. V shed 6 bases and J shed 3 bases, with 17 bases lying between them. CDR3 length: 15 amino acids. This chain joins TRBV23-1 and TRBJ1-1; perhaps TRBD1 as D (6 bases). TRBV23-1 is known as an ORF, though its function is uncertain. The specimen sequenced was peripheral blood. This receptor was obtained from a man in his forties or fifties with active or convalescent COVID-19. In DNA, the CDR3 is TGCGCCAGCAGCCCGCAAAAGGGGGAATACACTGAAGCTTTCTTT. Amino acid sequence: CASSPQKGEYTEAFF.